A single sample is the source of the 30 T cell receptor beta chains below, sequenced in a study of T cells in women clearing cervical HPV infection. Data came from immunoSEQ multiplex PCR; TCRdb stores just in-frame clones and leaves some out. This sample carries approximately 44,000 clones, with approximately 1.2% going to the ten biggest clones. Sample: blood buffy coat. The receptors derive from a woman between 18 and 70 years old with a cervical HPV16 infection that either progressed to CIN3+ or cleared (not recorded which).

The chain's CDR3 is CASSVGGARGETQYF. The covered CDR3 bases are TGTGCCAGCAGCGTAGGGGGAGCTCGGGGGGAGACC. This rearrangement joins TRBV9 to TRBJ2-5, with D possibly TRBD2 on 6 matching bases. The read ends 3 residues early relative to the CDR3; the germline J gene fills the gap. CDR3 length: 15 residues. V shed 0 bases and J shed 5 bases, with 14 bases lying between them. Germline V gene sequence: CDR1 SGDLS, CDR2 YYNGEE.

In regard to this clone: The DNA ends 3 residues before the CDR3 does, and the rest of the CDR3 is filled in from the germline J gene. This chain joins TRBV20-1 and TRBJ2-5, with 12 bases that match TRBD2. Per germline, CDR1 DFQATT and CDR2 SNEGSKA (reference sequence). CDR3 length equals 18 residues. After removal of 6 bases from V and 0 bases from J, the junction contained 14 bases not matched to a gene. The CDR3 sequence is CSAFLAGGPYGHQETQYF. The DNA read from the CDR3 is TGCAGTGCGTTTCTAGCGGGGGGGCCATACGGCCACCAAGAGACC.

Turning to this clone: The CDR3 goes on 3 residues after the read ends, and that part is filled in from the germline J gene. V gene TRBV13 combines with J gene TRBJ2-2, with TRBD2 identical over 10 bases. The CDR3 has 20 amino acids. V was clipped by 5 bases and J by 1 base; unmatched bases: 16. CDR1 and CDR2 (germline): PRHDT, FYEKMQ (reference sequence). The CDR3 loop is CASSKNIPLAGDMNTGELFF. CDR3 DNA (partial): TGTGCCAGCAGCAAGAATATTCCCCTAGCGGGAGACATGAACACCGGGGAG. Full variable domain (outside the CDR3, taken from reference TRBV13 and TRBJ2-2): AAGVIQSPRHLIKEKRETATLKCYPIPRHDTVYWYQQGPGQDPQFLISFYEKMQSDKGSIPDRFSAQQFSDYHSELNMSSLELGDSALYFCASSKNIPLAGDMNTGELFFGEGSRLTVL.

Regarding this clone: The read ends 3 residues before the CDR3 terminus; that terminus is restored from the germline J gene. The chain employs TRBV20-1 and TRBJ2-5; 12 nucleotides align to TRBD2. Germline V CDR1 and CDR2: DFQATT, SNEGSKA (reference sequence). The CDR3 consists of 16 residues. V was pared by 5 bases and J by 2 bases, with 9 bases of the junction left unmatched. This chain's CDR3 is CSAGLRLAGVQETQYF. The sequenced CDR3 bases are TGCAGTGCTGGCCTCCGACTAGCGGGAGTTCAAGAGACC.

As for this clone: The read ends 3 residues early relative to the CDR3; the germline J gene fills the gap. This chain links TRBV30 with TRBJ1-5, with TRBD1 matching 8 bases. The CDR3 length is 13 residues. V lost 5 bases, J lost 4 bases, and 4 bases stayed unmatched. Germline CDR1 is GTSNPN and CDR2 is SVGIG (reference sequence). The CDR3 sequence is CAWGQGGNQPQHF. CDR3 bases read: TGTGCCTGGGGACAGGGTGGGAATCAGCCC.

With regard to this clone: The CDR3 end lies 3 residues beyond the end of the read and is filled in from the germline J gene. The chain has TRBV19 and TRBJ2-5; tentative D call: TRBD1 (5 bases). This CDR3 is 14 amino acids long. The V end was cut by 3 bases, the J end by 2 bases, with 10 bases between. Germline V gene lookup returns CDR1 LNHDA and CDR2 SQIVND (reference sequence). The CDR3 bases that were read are TGTGCCAGTAGTATCAGGGCTACACAAGAGACC. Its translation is CASSIRATQET. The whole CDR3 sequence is CASSIRATQETQYF.

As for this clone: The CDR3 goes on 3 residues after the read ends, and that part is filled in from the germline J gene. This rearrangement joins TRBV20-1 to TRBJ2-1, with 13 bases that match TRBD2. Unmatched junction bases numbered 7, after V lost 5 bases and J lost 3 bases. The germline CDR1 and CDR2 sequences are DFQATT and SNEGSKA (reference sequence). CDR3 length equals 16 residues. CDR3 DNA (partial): TGCAGTGCTGCGGGACTAGCGGGAATTAGCTACAATGAG. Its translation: CSAAGLAGISYNE. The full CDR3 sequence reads CSAAGLAGISYNEQFF.

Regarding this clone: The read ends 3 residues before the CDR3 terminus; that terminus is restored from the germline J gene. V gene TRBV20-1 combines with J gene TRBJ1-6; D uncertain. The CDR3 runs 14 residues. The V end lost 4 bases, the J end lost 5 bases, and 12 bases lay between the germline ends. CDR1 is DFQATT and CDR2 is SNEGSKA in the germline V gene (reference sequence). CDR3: CSATRLADNSPLHF. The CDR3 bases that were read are TGCAGTGCTACCCGGCTCGCGGATAATTCACCC.

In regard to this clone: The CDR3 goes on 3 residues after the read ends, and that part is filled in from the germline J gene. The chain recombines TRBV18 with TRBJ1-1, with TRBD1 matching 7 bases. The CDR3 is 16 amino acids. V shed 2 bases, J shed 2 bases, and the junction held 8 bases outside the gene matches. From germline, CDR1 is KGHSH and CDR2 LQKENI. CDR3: CASSPLETGSNTEAFF. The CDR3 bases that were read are TGTGCCAGCTCACCATTGGAGACAGGGTCTAACACTGAA.

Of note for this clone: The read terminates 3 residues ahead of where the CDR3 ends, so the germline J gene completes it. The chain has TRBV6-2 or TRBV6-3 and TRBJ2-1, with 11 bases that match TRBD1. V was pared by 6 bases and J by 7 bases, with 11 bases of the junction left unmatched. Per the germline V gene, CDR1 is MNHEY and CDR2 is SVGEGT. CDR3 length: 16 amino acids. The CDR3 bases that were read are TGTGCCAGCAGACGGCCCCGGACAGGGGGCTCTAATGAG. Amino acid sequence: CASRRPRTGGSNE. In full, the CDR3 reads CASRRPRTGGSNEQFF.

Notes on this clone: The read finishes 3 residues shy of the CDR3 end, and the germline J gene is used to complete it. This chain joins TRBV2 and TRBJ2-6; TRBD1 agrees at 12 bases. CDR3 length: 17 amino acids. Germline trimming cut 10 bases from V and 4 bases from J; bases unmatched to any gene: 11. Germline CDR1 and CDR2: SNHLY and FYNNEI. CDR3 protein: CANGRDRGLEGANVLTF. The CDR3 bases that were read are TGTGCCAACGGACGGGACAGGGGGCTTGAAGGGGCCAACGTC.

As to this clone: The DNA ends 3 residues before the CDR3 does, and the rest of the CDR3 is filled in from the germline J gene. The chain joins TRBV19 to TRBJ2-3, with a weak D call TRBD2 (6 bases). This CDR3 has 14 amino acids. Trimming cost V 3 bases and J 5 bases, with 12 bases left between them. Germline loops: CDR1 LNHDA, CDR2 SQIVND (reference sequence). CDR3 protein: CASSIGGKGDTQYF. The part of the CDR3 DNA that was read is TGTGCCAGTAGTATTGGGGGGAAAGGAGATACG.

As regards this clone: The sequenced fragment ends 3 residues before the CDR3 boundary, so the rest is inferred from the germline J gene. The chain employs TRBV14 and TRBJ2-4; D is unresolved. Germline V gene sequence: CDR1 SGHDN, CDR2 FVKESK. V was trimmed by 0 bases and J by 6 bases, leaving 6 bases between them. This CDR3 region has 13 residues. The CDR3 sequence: CASSQDWLNIQYF. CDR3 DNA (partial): TGTGCCAGCAGCCAAGATTGGCTAAACATT.

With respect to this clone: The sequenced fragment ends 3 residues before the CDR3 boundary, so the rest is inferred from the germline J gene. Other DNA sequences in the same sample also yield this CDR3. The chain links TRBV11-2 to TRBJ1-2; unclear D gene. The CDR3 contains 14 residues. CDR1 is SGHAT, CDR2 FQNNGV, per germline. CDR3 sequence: CASSHRRGAGGYTF. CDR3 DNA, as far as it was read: TGTGCCAGCAGCCACCGTCGGGGAGCTGGGGGC.

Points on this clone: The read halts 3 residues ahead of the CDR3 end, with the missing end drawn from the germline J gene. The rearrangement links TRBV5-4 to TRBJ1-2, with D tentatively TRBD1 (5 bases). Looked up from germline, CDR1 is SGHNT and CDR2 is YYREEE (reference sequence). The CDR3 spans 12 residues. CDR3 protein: CASSLDRGWYTF. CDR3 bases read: TGTGCCAGCAGCTTGGATCGGGGGTGG.

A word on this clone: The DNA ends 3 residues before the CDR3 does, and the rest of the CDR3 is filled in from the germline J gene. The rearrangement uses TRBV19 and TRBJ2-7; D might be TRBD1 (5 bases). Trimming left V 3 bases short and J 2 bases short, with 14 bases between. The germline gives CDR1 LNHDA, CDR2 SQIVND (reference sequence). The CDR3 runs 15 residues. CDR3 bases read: TGTGCCAGTAGTATTGGGCAGGGCCATACCTACGAG. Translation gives CASSIGQGHTYE. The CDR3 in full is CASSIGQGHTYEQYF.

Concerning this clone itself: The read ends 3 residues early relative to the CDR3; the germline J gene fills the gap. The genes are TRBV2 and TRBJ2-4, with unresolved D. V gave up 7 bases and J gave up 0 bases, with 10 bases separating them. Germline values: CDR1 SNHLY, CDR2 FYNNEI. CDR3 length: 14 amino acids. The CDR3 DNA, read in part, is TGTGCCAGCAACTACTATGGAGCCAAAAACATT. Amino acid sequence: CASNYYGAKNI. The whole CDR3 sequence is CASNYYGAKNIQYF.

The CDR3 region is CASSSGLVGKETQYF. The DNA read from the CDR3 is TGTGCCAGCAGCTCTGGACTAGTAGGGAAAGAGACC. This chain links TRBV11-2 with TRBJ2-5, with 7 bases aligning to TRBD2. The read terminates 3 residues before the CDR3 end, so the remaining end is supplied by the germline J gene. J gave up 3 bases and V 4 bases, and 8 bases lay outside the gene matches. Germline CDR1 and CDR2: SGHAT and FQNNGV. This CDR3 is 15 amino acids long.

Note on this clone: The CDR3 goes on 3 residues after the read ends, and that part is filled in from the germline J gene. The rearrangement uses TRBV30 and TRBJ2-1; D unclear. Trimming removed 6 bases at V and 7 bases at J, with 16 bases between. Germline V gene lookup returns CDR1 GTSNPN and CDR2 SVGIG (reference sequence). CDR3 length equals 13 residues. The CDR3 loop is CACETSFWNEQFF. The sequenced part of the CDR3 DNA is TGTGCCTGCGAGACTTCCTTTTGGAATGAG.

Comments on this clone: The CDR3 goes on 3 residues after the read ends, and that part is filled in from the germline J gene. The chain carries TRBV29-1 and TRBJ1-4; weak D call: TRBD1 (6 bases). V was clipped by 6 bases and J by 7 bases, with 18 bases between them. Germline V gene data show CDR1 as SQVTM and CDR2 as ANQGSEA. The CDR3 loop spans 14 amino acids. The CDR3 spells CSVGGGGQGEKLFF. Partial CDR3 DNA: TGCAGCGTCGGTGGCGGGGGGCAAGGTGAAAAA.

CDR3 DNA, as far as it was read: TGCAGTGCTGAAGCCATAGCGGGAGTCGGTTACGAG. This encodes CSAEAIAGVGYE. The entire CDR3 is CSAEAIAGVGYEQYF. V usage is TRBV20-1 and J usage is TRBJ2-7; 9 nucleotides match TRBD2. The read halts 3 residues ahead of the CDR3 end, with the missing end drawn from the germline J gene. The CDR3 loop spans 15 amino acids. The ends lost 5 bases at V and 4 bases at J; junction bases unmatched: 12. Germline V gives CDR1 DFQATT, CDR2 SNEGSKA (reference sequence).

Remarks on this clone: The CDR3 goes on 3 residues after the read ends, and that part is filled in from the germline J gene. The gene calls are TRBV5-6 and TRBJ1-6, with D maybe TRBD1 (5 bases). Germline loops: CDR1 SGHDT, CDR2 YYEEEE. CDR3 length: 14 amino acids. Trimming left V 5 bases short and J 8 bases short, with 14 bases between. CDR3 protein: CASRLRGDDSPLHF. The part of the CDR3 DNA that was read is TGTGCCAGCAGACTAAGAGGGGATGATTCACCC.

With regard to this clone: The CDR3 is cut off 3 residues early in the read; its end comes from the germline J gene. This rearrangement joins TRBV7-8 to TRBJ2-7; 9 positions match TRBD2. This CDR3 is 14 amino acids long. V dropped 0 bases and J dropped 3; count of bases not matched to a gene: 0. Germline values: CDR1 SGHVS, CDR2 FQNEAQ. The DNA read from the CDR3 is TGTGCCAGCAGCTTAGCTAGCGGGAGCTACGAG. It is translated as CASSLASGSYE. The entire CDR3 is CASSLASGSYEQYF.

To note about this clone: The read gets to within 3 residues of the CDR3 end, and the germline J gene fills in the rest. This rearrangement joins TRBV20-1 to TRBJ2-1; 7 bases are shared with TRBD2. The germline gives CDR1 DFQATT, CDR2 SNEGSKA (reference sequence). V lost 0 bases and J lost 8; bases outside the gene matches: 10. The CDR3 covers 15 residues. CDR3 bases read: TGCAGTGCTAGAGATCGGGCTAGCGGTCTAGATGAG. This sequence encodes CSARDRASGLDE. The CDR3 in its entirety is CSARDRASGLDEQFF.

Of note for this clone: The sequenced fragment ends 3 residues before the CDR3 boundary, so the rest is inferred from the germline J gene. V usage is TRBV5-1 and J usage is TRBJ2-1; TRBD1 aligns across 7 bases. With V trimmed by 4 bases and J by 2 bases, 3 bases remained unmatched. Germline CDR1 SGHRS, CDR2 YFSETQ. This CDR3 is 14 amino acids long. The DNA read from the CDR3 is TGCGCCAGCAGCCCTGACAGGGCCTACAATGAG. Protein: CASSPDRAYNE. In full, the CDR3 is CASSPDRAYNEQFF.

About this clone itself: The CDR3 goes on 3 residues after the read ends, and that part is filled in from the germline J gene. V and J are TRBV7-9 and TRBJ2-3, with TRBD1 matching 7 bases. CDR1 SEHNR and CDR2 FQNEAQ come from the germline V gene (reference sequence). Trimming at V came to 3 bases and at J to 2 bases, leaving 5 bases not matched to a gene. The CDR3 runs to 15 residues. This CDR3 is CASSFGTETTDTQYF. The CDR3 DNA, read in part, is TGTGCCAGCAGCTTTGGGACAGAAACCACAGATACG.

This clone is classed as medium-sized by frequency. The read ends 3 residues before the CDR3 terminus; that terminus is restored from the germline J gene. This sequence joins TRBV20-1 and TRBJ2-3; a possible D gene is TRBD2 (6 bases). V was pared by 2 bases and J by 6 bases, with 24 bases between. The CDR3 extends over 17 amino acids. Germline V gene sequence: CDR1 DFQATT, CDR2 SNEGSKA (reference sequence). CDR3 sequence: CSARPPGGLAAGDTQYF. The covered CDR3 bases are TGCAGTGCTAGACCCCCCGGAGGATTAGCGGCAGGGGATACG.

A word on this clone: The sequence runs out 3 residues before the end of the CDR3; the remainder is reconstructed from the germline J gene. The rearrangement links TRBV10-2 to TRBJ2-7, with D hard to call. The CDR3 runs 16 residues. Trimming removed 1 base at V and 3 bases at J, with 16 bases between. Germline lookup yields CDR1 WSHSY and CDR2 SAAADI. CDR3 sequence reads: CASSELGIDWSYEQYF. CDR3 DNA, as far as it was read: TGCGCCAGCAGTGAGTTAGGTATTGACTGGAGCTACGAG.

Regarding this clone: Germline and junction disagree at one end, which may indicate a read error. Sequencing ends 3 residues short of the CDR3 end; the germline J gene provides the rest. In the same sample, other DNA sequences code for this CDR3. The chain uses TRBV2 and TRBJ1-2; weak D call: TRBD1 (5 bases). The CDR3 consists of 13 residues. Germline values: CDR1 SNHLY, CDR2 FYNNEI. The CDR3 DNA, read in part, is TGTGCCAGCAGTTGGGGGACTGAACATGGA. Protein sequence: CASSWGTEHG. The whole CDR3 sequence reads CASSWGTEHGYTF.

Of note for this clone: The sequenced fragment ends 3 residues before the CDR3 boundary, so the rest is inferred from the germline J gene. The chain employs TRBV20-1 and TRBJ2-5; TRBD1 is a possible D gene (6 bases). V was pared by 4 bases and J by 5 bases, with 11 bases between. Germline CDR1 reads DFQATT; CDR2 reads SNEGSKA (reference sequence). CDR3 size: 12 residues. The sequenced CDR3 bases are TGCAGTGCTACTAACAGGGCCGAGACC. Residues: CSATNRAET. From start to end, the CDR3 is CSATNRAETQYF.